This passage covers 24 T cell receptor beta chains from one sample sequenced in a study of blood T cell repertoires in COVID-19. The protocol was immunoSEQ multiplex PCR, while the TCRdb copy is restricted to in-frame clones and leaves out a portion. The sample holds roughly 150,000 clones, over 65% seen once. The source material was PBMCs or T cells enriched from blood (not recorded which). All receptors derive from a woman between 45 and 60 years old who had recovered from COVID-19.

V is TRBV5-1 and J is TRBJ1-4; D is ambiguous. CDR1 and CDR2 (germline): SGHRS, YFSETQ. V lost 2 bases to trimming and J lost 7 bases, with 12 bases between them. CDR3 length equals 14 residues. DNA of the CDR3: TGCGCCAGCAGCTTAGGGAGGAGTGGTGAAAAACTGTTTTTT. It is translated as CASSLGRSGEKLFF.

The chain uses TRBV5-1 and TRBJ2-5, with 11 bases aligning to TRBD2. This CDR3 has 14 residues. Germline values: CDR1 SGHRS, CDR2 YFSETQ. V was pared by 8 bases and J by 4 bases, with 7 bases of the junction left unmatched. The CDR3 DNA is TGCGCCAGTGCTAGCGGGGGGCAAGTAGAGACCCAGTACTTC. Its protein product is CASASGGQVETQYF.

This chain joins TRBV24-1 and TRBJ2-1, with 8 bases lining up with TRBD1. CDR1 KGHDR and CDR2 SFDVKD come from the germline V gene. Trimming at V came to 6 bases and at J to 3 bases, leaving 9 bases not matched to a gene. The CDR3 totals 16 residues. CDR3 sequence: CATSLDRGAGYNEQFF. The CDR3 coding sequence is TGTGCCACCAGTCTCGACAGGGGCGCGGGCTACAATGAGCAGTTCTTC.

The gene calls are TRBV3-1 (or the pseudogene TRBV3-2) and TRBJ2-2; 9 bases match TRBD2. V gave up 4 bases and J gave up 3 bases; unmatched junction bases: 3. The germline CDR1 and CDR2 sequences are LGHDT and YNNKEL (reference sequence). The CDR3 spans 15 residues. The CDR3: CASSLSSGDTGELFF. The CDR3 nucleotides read TGTGCCAGCAGCCTGTCTAGCGGGGACACCGGGGAGCTGTTTTTT.

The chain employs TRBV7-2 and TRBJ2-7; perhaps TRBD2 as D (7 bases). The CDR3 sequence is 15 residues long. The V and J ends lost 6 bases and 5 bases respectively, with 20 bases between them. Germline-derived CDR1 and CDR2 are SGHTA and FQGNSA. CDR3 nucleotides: TGTGCCAGCAGGCCCCGCGGGCGGGGGCTACACGAGCAGTACTTC. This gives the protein CASRPRGRGLHEQYF.

CDR3 amino acids: CASSPFHSDFDGAQYF. In nucleotides, the CDR3 is TGCGCCAGCAGCCCCTTCCATTCGGACTTCGACGGGGCCCAGTACTTC. V gene TRBV5-1 combines with J gene TRBJ2-5; weak D call: TRBD2 (5 bases). V lost 4 bases and J lost 9, with 25 bases in between. The CDR3 is made up of 16 amino acids. The germline gives CDR1 SGHRS, CDR2 YFSETQ.

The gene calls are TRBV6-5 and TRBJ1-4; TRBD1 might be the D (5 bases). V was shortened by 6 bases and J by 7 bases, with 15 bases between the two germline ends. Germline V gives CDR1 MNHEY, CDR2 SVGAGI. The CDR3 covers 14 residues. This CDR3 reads CASSLGGGGEKLFF. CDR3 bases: TGTGCCAGCAGCCTTGGCGGGGGGGGTGAAAAACTGTTTTTT.

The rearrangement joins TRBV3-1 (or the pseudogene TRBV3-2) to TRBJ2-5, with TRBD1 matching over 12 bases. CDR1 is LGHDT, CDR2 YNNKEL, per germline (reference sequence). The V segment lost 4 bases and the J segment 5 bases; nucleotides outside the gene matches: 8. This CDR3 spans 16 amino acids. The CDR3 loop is CASSPRDRGPGETQYF. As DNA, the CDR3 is TGTGCCAGCAGCCCTCGGGACAGGGGGCCTGGGGAGACCCAGTACTTC.

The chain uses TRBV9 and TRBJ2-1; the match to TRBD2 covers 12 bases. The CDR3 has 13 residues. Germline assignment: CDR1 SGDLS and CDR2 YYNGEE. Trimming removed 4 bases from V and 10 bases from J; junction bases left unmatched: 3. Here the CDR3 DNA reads TGTGCCAGCAGCCTAGGGACTAGCGGGGAGCAGTTCTTC. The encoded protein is CASSLGTSGEQFF.

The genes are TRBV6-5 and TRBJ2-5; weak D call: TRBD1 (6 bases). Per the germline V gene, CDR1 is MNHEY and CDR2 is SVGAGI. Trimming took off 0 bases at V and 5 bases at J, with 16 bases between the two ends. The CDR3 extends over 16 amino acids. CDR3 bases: TGTGCCAGCAGTTACTCGCTCAGGGGAAAGTCGGAGACCCAGTACTTC. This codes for CASSYSLRGKSETQYF.

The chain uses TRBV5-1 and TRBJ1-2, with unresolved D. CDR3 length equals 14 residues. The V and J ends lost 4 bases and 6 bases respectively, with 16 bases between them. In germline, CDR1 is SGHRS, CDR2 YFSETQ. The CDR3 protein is CASSAREGSDGYTF. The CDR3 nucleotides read TGCGCCAGCAGCGCCCGGGAAGGTTCGGATGGCTACACCTTC.

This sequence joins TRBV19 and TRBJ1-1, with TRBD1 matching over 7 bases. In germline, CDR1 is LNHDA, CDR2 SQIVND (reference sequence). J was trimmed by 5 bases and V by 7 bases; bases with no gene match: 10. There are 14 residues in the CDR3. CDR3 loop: CASTLTRGETEAFF. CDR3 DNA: TGTGCCAGTACCTTGACCAGGGGGGAGACTGAAGCTTTCTTT. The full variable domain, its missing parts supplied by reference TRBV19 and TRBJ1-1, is DGGITQSPKYLFRKEGQNVTLSCEQNLNHDAMYWYRQDPGQGLRLIYYSQIVNDFQKGDIAEGYSVSREKKESFPLTVTSAQKNPTAFYLCASTLTRGETEAFFGQGTRLTVV.

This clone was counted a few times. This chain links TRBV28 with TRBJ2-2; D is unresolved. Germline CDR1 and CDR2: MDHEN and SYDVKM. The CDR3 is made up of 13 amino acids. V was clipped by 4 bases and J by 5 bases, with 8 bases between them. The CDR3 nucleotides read TGTGCCAGCAGTTACCCCGCGACCGGGGAGCTGTTTTTT. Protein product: CASSYPATGELFF.

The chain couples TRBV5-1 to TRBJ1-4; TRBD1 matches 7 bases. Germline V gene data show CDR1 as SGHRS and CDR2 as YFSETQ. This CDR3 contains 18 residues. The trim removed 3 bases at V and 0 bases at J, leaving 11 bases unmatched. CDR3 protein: CASSSLPGQLATNEKLFF. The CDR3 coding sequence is TGCGCCAGCAGCTCACTACCGGGACAGCTTGCAACTAATGAAAAACTGTTTTTT.

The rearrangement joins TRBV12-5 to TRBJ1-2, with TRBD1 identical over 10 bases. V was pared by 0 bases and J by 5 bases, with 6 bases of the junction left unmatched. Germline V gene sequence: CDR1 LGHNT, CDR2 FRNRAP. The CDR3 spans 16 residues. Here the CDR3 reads CASGLVLGTGDYGYTF. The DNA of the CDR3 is TGTGCTAGTGGTTTGGTACTTGGGACAGGGGATTATGGCTACACCTTC.

The CDR3 here is CASSLSRGNTIYF. CDR3 DNA sequence: TGTGCCAGCAGCTTATCGCGAGGAAACACCATATATTTT. The chain employs TRBV11-3 and TRBJ1-3; D remains unclear. V lost 2 bases and J lost 4, with 6 bases in between. Germline values: CDR1 SGHNT, CDR2 YENEEA. CDR3 size: 13 residues. Full variable domain (remainder filled in from reference TRBV11-3 and TRBJ1-3): EAGVVQSPRYKIIEKKQPVAFWCNPISGHNTLYWYLQNLGQGPELLIRYENEEAVDDSQLPKDRFSAERLKGVDSTLKIQPAELGDSAVYLCASSLSRGNTIYFGEGSWLTVV.

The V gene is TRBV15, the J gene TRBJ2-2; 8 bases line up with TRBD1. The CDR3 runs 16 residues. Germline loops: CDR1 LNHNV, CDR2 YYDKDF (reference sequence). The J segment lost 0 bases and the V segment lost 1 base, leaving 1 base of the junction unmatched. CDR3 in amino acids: CATSRGTGSNTGELFF. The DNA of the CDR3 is TGTGCCACCAGCAGAGGGACAGGGTCGAACACCGGGGAGCTGTTTTTT.

CDR3: CASSPAAGGSAGQYV. Written as DNA, the CDR3 is TGTGCCAGCTCACCAGCGGCAGGGGGCTCCGCTGGGCAGTACGTC. The chain joins TRBV18 to TRBJ2-7; 8 bases agree with TRBD1. Germline V lookup: CDR1 KGHSH, CDR2 LQKENI. The CDR3 length is 15 residues. V lost 2 bases, J lost 9 bases, and 12 bases stayed unmatched.

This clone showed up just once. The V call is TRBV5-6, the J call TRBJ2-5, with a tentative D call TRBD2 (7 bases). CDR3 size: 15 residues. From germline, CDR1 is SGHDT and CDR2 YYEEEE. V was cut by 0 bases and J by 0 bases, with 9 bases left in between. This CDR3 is CASSLEGGYQETQYF. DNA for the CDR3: TGTGCCAGCAGCTTGGAGGGGGGGTACCAAGAGACCCAGTACTTC.

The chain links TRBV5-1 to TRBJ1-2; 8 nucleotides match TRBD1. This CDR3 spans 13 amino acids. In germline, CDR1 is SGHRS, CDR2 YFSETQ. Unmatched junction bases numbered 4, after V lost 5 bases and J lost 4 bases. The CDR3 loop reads CASSPDRAYGYTF. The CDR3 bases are TGCGCCAGCAGTCCGGACAGGGCCTATGGCTACACCTTC.

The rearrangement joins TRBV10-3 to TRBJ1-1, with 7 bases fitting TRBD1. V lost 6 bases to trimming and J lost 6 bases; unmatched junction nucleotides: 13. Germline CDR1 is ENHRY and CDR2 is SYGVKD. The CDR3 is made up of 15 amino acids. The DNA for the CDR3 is TGTGCCATCAGGGACTCCGGGACAGACGGGGCTGAAGCTTTCTTT. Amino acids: CAIRDSGTDGAEAFF.

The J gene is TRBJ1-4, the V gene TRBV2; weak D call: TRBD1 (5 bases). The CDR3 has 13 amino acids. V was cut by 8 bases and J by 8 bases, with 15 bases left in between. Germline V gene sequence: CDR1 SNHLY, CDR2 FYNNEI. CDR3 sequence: CASRGRGSEKLFF. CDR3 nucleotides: TGTGCCAGCCGGGGGAGGGGCAGCGAAAAACTGTTTTTT.

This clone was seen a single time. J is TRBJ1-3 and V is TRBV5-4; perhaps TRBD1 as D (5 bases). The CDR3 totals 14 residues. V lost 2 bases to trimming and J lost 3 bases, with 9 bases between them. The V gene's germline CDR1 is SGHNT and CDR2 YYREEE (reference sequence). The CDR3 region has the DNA TGTGCCAGCAGCTTTCCGGGGGGTGGAAACACCATATATTTT. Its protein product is CASSFPGGGNTIYF.

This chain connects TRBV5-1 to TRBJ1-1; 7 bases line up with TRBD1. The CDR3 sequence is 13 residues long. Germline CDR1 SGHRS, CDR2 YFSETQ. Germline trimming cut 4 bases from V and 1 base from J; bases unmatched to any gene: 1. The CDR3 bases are TGCGCCAGCAGCCAGGGGGAGAACACTGAAGCTTTCTTT. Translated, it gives CASSQGENTEAFF.